This T cell receptor (beta chain) was sequenced in a study of identifying expanded T cells in peripheral blood (dated by TCRdb to the late 2010s). A note on the overall study: Technical replicates were generated by sequencing separate aliquots of the same genomic DNA pool, and four replicates were compared pairwise.

This clone was recorded a few times. The antigen this receptor binds is unknown. Per-base quality was not reported, and no clone a single base away is much larger than it. The paper's findings and limits, for the study overall: The authors expected that over much longer intervals, such as months to years, biological variance in healthy repertoires might increase even further. The binomial model flagged around 1.2 differentially abundant clones between technical replicates but 15 to 17 over two weeks and 19 to 20 over around four weeks. Variance in clone template counts between approximately two-week samples significantly increased with total template count across all healthy donors. The beta-binomial model significantly reduced the number of clones called differentially abundant and the false-positive rate across all healthy-donor time intervals.

During the collection period, no infections or other immune events were recorded for the healthy donors. To calibrate time-dependent variance in a beta-binomial model of T-cell clone differential abundance, blood repertoires from healthy donors were used as a training cohort. The training cohort included 10 healthy donors, of whom 3 were female and 7 were male. An age range of about 29 to 65 years, with an average of around 42 years, was recorded for the donors. Obtained from a commercial supplier, whole blood was collected from each healthy donor at three time points set two to three weeks apart. Genomic DNA was extracted from unsorted whole blood for immunosequencing. TCRbeta CDR3 regions were profiled with the immunoSEQ Assay using bias-controlled multiplex PCR amplification of genomic DNA. The original methods were these. To quantify the absolute abundance of each unique TCRbeta CDR3 region, the sequences were collapsed and filtered. Differential abundance was tested with two models: a binomial (Fisher-equivalent) model and a beta-binomial model that adds time-dependent variance fitted from healthy donors. Clones with fewer than 5 combined templates were removed, and a clone was called differentially abundant if the clone's Benjamini-Hochberg FDR was below 0.01. Beta-binomial variance was modeled as a function of total template count across the two samples using the form v = (b*log(k)+a)^2. TCRdb stores this immuneACCESS table with in-frame sequences only. Part of the clones is absent; in the studies checked, under half of the shortfall reflects unresolved V genes, and no reason is known for the rest. V, J and clone size derive from that table, while D and trimming were established from the DNA sequence. In all, the sample holds tens of thousands of clones, and approximately 90% of those were seen once. 2.5% to 3.5% of the sample comes from the top ten.

This receptor was identified in a person aged 18 to 70 in good health. Sequences were obtained from blood.

Read as DNA, the sequence is TGTGCCAGCAGCGTAGGGGTAAGCCCAGATACGCAGTATTTT. Its product reads: CASSVGVSPDTQYF. The rearranged segments are TRBV7-2 and TRBJ2-3, with a tentative D gene TRBD1 over 5 matching bases. CDR1 SGHTA and CDR2 FQGNSA are derived from the germline V gene. Relative to germline, V is 5 bases shorter and J is 4 bases shorter, with 13 bases between their ends. Including the terminal cysteine and phenylalanine, the CDR3 comprises 14 residues. The only DNA kept is the CDR3, 42 bases in frame from the first base. With the rest looked up from the reference TRBV7-2 and TRBJ2-3 genes rather than sequenced, the full variable domain is GAGVSQSPSNKVTEKGKDVELRCDPISGHTALYWYRQSLGQGLEFLIYFQGNSAPDKSGLPSDRFSAERTGGSVSTLTIQRTQQEDSAVYLCASSVGVSPDTQYFGPGTRLTVL.